Detailed here is one T cell receptor (beta chain). Its matching antigen is unknown. This record belongs to a study of identical twins. Broader study findings: Cross-sectional statistical analysis was relied on for the conclusions, without the same donors being followed.

Germline V CDR1 and CDR2: SQVTM, ANQGSEA. The CDR3 is 11 amino acids. With 4 bases removed from V and 4 bases from J, the gap between germline ends came to 7 bases. MiXCR, run by TCRdb on the 5' RACE reads, gives a single entry per CDR3 protein. The table lists hundreds of thousands of distinct CDR3 sequences, 8% to 9% of them singletons. These data also formed part of another study, on yellow fever vaccine responses in identical twins.

The sequencing sample was made of PBMCs. The source of this sequence is a young woman in good health. The chain carries TRBV29-1 and TRBJ1-1, with D unresolved. CDR3 loop: CSVVKFTEAFF. As DNA, the CDR3 is TGCAGCGTTGTAAAATTCACTGAAGCTTTCTTT.